This passage covers 22 T cell receptor beta chains from one sample sequenced in a study of cytomegalovirus exposure and HLA in healthy donors. PCR involved 60 Vbeta and 13 Jbeta primers. Sequencing used immunoSEQ multiplex PCR; TCRdb keeps in-frame clones, though not all of them. The sample lists some 56,000 clones; roughly three fifths were seen once. Material: PBMCs. These receptors were collected from a human donor in good health.

The genes are TRBV30 and TRBJ1-3, with a possible D match to TRBD1 (5 bases). V was shortened by 2 bases and J by 0 bases, with 14 bases between the two germline ends. The CDR3 spans 16 residues. Per the germline V gene, CDR1 is GTSNPN and CDR2 is SVGIG (reference sequence). CDR3 protein: CAWSYTDTSSGNTIYF. Written as DNA, the CDR3 is TGTGCCTGGAGTTACACGGACACCAGCTCTGGAAACACCATATATTTT.

The chain has TRBV2 and TRBJ2-1; TRBD1 matches 9 bases. The CDR3 extends over 16 amino acids. V was clipped by 8 bases and J by 6 bases; unmatched bases: 14. From germline, CDR1 is SNHLY and CDR2 FYNNEI. The CDR3 loop is CASHAGTGPETNEQFF. The CDR3 coding sequence is TGTGCCAGCCACGCGGGGACAGGGCCCGAGACCAATGAGCAGTTCTTC.

This clone was seen only a few times. V gene TRBV4-1 combines with J gene TRBJ2-7; 8 bases match TRBD1. Looked up from germline, CDR1 is MGHRA and CDR2 is YSYEKL. The V segment lost 1 base and the J segment 0 bases; nucleotides outside the gene matches: 2. CDR3 length: 15 amino acids. In nucleotides, the CDR3 is TGCGCCAGCAGCCAAGTGGGACAGGACTCCTACGAGCAGTACTTC. It encodes CASSQVGQDSYEQYF.

The chain combines TRBV6-5 with TRBJ1-2; D not resolved. CDR3 length: 12 residues. Trimming took 7 bases from V and 5 from J, leaving 11 bases between them. Germline-derived CDR1 and CDR2 are MNHEY and SVGAGI. Here the CDR3 reads CASTTGKYGYTF. In nucleotides, the CDR3 is TGTGCCAGCACCACGGGGAAGTATGGCTACACCTTC.

This clone has just a few counts. The gene calls are TRBV7-3 and TRBJ2-1, with 8 bases matching TRBD2. Trimming took 0 bases from V and 5 from J; bases not matched to a gene: 3. There are 15 residues in the CDR3. Germline lookup yields CDR1 SGHTA and CDR2 FQGTGA. The CDR3 reads CASSLTAGGNNEQFF. The CDR3 DNA reads as TGTGCCAGCAGCTTAACCGCGGGGGGCAACAATGAGCAGTTCTTC.

J is TRBJ1-2 and V is TRBV30; D is possibly TRBD1 (6 bases). Germline assignment: CDR1 GTSNPN and CDR2 SVGIG (reference sequence). The CDR3 is made up of 14 amino acids. The ends were cut back, 0 bases at V and 8 bases at J, with 16 bases in the middle. CDR3 amino acids: CAWSVRRGARGYTF. The CDR3, as DNA: TGTGCCTGGAGTGTACGGCGGGGGGCGCGGGGCTACACCTTC.

The rearrangement uses TRBV5-1 and TRBJ2-5, with 8 bases lining up with TRBD2. Germline-derived CDR1 and CDR2 are SGHRS and YFSETQ. V lost 0 bases and J lost 2; bases outside the gene matches: 6. This CDR3 contains 16 residues. The CDR3 protein is CASSLESGGIQETQYF. CDR3 nucleotide sequence: TGCGCCAGCAGCTTGGAAAGCGGGGGTATTCAAGAGACCCAGTACTTC.

The V gene is TRBV10-1, the J gene TRBJ2-7, with D possibly TRBD1 on 6 matching bases. The CDR3 length is 10 residues. Between the trimmed V and J ends, which lost 10 bases and 9 bases, there was a span of 13 bases. The germline gives CDR1 WNHNN, CDR2 SYGVQD (reference sequence). The CDR3 is CANHRAGQYF. The CDR3 nucleotides are TGCGCCAACCACAGGGCTGGGCAGTACTTC.

This clone occurred once. The chain joins TRBV5-1 to TRBJ1-2; 7 bases are shared with TRBD1. The CDR3 loop spans 14 amino acids. Germline V CDR1 and CDR2: SGHRS, YFSETQ. Trimming took 4 bases from V and 5 from J; bases not matched to a gene: 8. CDR3 sequence: CASSIPGQIYGYTF. In nucleotides, the CDR3 is TGCGCCAGCAGCATACCGGGACAGATTTATGGCTACACCTTC.

The genes are TRBV7-9 and TRBJ2-7; 7 nucleotides agree with TRBD1. CDR3 length: 16 amino acids. CDR1 SEHNR and CDR2 FQNEAQ come from the germline V gene (reference sequence). J gave up 2 bases and V 2 bases, and 9 bases lay outside the gene matches. The CDR3 here is CASSLTWRQGPYEQYF. CDR3 DNA sequence: TGTGCCAGCAGCTTAACTTGGAGACAGGGACCCTACGAGCAGTACTTC. The full variable domain, its missing parts supplied by reference TRBV7-9 and TRBJ2-7, is DTGVSQNPRHKITKRGQNVTFRCDPISEHNRLYWYRQTLGQGPEFLTYFQNEAQLEKSRLLSDRFSAERPKGSFSTLEIQRTEQGDSAMYLCASSLTWRQGPYEQYFGPGTRLTVT.

The rearrangement joins TRBV10-3 to TRBJ1-3; TRBD1 might be the D (6 bases). This CDR3 region has 16 residues. The germline V and J ends were trimmed by 2 bases and 1 base, with 12 bases remaining between them. The V gene's germline CDR1 is ENHRY and CDR2 SYGVKD. In nucleotides, the CDR3 is TGTGCCATCAGTGAGCCCAAAGGGACATCTGGAAACACCATATATTTT. Translating it yields CAISEPKGTSGNTIYF.

The rearrangement joins TRBV7-6 to TRBJ2-2, with D unclear. The CDR3 is 13 amino acids. Trimming pared 5 bases from V and 0 bases from J, leaving 4 bases between. Germline CDR1 SGHVS, CDR2 FNYEAQ. The CDR3 coding sequence is TGTGCCAGCAGCCCAACGAACACCGGGGAGCTGTTTTTT. Residues: CASSPTNTGELFF.

V usage is TRBV4-1 and J usage is TRBJ1-5; perhaps TRBD1 as D (6 bases). V was cut by 4 bases and J by 6 bases, with 13 bases left in between. There are 14 residues in the CDR3. Germline V gene sequence: CDR1 MGHRA, CDR2 YSYEKL. CDR3 loop: CASSLRDILQPQHF. The CDR3 DNA reads as TGCGCCAGCAGCCTCCGGGACATCCTTCAGCCCCAGCATTTT.

This sequence joins TRBV2 and TRBJ2-1, with 7 bases aligning to TRBD2. From germline, CDR1 is SNHLY and CDR2 FYNNEI. The CDR3 totals 14 residues. J was trimmed by 6 bases and V by 4 bases; bases with no gene match: 6. The CDR3 bases are TGTGCCAGCAGTGCGAGGGAGGGATCCAATGAGCAGTTCTTC. It specifies CASSAREGSNEQFF.

V usage is TRBV4-2 and J usage is TRBJ2-1; TRBD1 agrees at 9 bases. The V gene's germline CDR1 is LGHNA and CDR2 YNFKEQ. There are 14 residues in the CDR3. Losses at the gene ends were 8 bases for V and 3 bases for J; bases not matched to a gene: 5. CDR3: CASSGTGFYNEQFF. DNA for the CDR3: TGTGCCAGCTCCGGGACAGGGTTCTACAATGAGCAGTTCTTC.

There are a few counts of this clone. This chain joins TRBV30 and TRBJ1-2, with D possibly matching TRBD1 (6 bases). The V end was cut by 4 bases, the J end by 8 bases, with 17 bases between. CDR1 is GTSNPN and CDR2 is SVGIG in the germline V gene (reference sequence). This CDR3 region has 13 residues. For the CDR3, the DNA is TGTGCCTGGAATTGGGGGCAGAGAGACGGCTACACCTTC. This codes for CAWNWGQRDGYTF.

This clone was seen a handful of times. This chain joins TRBV30 and TRBJ2-3; 8 bases are shared with TRBD1. The CDR3 has 16 residues. Germline CDR1 GTSNPN, CDR2 SVGIG (reference sequence). V dropped 0 bases and J dropped 3; count of bases not matched to a gene: 8. In DNA form, the CDR3 reads TGTGCCTGGAGTGTACAGGGGGTGGCATGGACAGATACGCAGTATTTT. Its translation: CAWSVQGVAWTDTQYF.

This clone was counted between two and nine times. The V gene is TRBV5-1, the J gene TRBJ1-2; 8 nucleotides match TRBD1. Trimming removed 3 bases from V and 0 bases from J; junction bases left unmatched: 4. Germline CDR1 is SGHRS and CDR2 is YFSETQ. The CDR3 has 15 amino acids. The CDR3 here is CASSSRTGSNYGYTF. The CDR3 coding sequence is TGCGCCAGCAGCTCGCGGACAGGGTCTAACTATGGCTACACCTTC. Variable domain in full (rest from reference TRBV5-1 and TRBJ1-2): KAGVTQTPRYLIKTRGQQVTLSCSPISGHRSVSWYQQTPGQGLQFLFEYFSETQRNKGNFPGRFSGRQFSNSRSEMNVSTLELGDSALYLCASSSRTGSNYGYTFGSGTRLTVV.

The chain uses TRBV18 and TRBJ1-4, with a possible D match to TRBD1 (5 bases). The germline V gene encodes CDR1 KGHSH and CDR2 LQKENI. This CDR3 has 17 residues. Trimming stripped 3 bases from V and 0 bases from J, with 14 bases between. The CDR3 region has the DNA TGTGCCAGCTCACCCCGTGAGGCAGGGACAACTAATGAAAAACTGTTTTTT. This codes for CASSPREAGTTNEKLFF.

CDR3 sequence (DNA): TGCGCCAGCAGCTTGGATGAGCAGGGACTTGGCGCGGGGGGGAACACAGATACGCAGTATTTT. Amino acids: CASSLDEQGLGAGGNTDTQYF. The chain joins TRBV5-1 to TRBJ2-3; TRBD2 matches 9 bases. Germline CDR1 is SGHRS and CDR2 is YFSETQ. The V segment lost 0 bases and the J segment 2 bases; nucleotides outside the gene matches: 19. There are 21 residues in the CDR3.

This clone was detected a few times. V and J are TRBV6-1 and TRBJ2-3; D unresolved. Germline CDR1 and CDR2: MNHNS and SASEGT. V shed 4 bases and J shed 5 bases, with 10 bases lying between them. The CDR3 has 13 amino acids. The DNA for the CDR3 is TGTGCCAGCAGTGGACAAAGCCTAGATACGCAGTATTTT. Its protein product is CASSGQSLDTQYF.

In this sample, this clone turned up a few times. This rearrangement joins TRBV30 to TRBJ1-2, with 8 bases identical to TRBD1. V was pared by 2 bases and J by 5 bases, with 10 bases of the junction left unmatched. Germline lookup yields CDR1 GTSNPN and CDR2 SVGIG (reference sequence). The CDR3 sequence is 15 residues long. In DNA, the CDR3 is TGTGCCTGGAGTTCCCCGGGACAGGTGCTATATGGCTACACCTTC. Amino acids: CAWSSPGQVLYGYTF.